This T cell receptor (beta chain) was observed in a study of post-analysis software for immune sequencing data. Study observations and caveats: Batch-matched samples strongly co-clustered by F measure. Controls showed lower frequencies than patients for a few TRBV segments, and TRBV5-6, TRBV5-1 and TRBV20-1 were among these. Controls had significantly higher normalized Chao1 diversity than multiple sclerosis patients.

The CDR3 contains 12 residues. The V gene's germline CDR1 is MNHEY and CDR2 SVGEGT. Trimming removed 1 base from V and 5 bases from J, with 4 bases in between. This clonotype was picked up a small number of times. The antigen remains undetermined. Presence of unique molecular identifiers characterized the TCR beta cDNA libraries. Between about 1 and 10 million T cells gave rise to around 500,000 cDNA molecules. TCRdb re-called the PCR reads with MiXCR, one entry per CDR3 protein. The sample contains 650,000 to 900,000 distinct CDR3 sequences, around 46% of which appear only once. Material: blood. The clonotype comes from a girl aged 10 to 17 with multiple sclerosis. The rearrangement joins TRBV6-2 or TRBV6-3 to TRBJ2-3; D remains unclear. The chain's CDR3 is CASSYFRDTQYF. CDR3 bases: TGTGCCAGCAGTTACTTCCGAGATACGCAGTATTTT.